This TCR beta chain was documented in a study of T cell responses to AZD1222 COVID-19 vaccine. Produced via immunoSEQ multiplex PCR; TCRdb's table is partial and in-frame only. The table lists about 160,000 clones, around nine tenths of them singletons. Note on this clone: A read error may account for a junction end that differs from germline.

Germline CDR1 and CDR2: MNHEY and SVGAGI. CDR3 length: 15 residues. Sequences were derived from peripheral blood, sampled 28 days after the second AZD1222 dose. This clonotype was obtained from an adult who received the AZD1222 COVID-19 vaccine. The rearrangement uses TRBV6-5 and TRBJ2-3; D gene ambiguous. The DNA of the CDR3 is TGTGCCAGCACTTACGGGCCGGATCGTACAGATACGCAGTATTTT. The encoded protein is CASTYGPDRTDTQYF.